These 21 T cell receptor beta chains share one sample of origin, sequenced in a study of T cells in Graves' hyperthyroidism and ophthalmopathy. It was RNA transcripts that yielded the amplified TCR beta CDR3 regions. Using the HTBI primer set, a first-round RT-PCR was run on the TCR CDR3. Using its own MiXCR run on the multiplex PCR reads, TCRdb lists one record per CDR3 protein. Found here are some 500,000 distinct CDR3 sequences, about 24% of them singletons; the top ten hold around 11%. The sequencing input was blood. The receptors were gathered from a woman in her twenties or thirties with Graves' ophthalmopathy.

In this sample, this clonotype turned up many times. The chain links TRBV3-1 to TRBJ1-1; D uncertain. Germline V CDR1 and CDR2: LGHDT, YNNKEL (reference sequence). Between the trimmed V and J ends, which lost 8 bases and 1 base, there was a span of 14 bases. The CDR3 extends over 14 amino acids. The CDR3 reads CASGPYAPNTEAFF. CDR3 bases: TGTGCCAGCGGACCCTACGCCCCGAACACTGAAGCTTTCTTT.

The gene calls are TRBV6-1 and TRBJ2-5; D is unclear. The CDR3 consists of 13 residues. V was clipped by 6 bases and J by 0 bases, with 8 bases between them. Germline V gene data show CDR1 as MNHNS and CDR2 as SASEGT. The CDR3 is CASRTAYQETQYF. In DNA form, the CDR3 reads TGTGCCAGCAGGACGGCGTACCAAGAGACCCAGTACTTC.

The chain carries TRBV12-3 or TRBV12-4 and TRBJ1-1; D is possibly TRBD1 (6 bases). V was clipped by 6 bases and J by 7 bases, with 12 bases between them. This CDR3 contains 12 residues. CDR3 DNA sequence: TGTGCCAGCAGCTCGGGGACATTTGAAGCTTTCTTT. Encoded protein: CASSSGTFEAFF.

V gene TRBV12-3 or TRBV12-4 combines with J gene TRBJ2-5; D call uncertain. This CDR3 region has 13 residues. V lost 3 bases and J lost 5, with 10 bases in between. The CDR3, as DNA: TGTGCCAGCAGTTTCCTAGTGATCGAGACCCAGTACTTC. It yields the protein CASSFLVIETQYF.

This clonotype was counted between two and nine times. The rearrangement uses TRBV6-1 and TRBJ1-1; 7 nucleotides align to TRBD1. CDR1 and CDR2 from the germline V gene are MNHNS and SASEGT. The CDR3 has 12 amino acids. With V trimmed by 11 bases and J by 1 base, 4 bases remained unmatched. CDR3 bases: TGTGCCGGGACAGCCCCGAACACTGAAGCTTTCTTT. This encodes CAGTAPNTEAFF.

This clonotype came up once. CDR3 loop: CASSKLRPLHGREQYF. The DNA for the CDR3 is TGTGCCAGCAGCAAATTGAGACCCCTCCACGGGCGCGAGCAGTACTTC. The chain employs TRBV11-2 and TRBJ2-7; no definite D call. Germline loops: CDR1 SGHAT, CDR2 FQNNGV. Trimming took 5 bases from V and 6 from J, leaving 23 bases between them. This CDR3 is built from 16 residues.

The rearrangement links TRBV7-1 to TRBJ2-3; possibly TRBD2 for D (6 bases). TRBV7-1 is annotated as an ORF whose role is uncertain. V lost 3 bases and J 2 bases, leaving 27 bases between the germline ends. This CDR3 has 20 residues. The CDR3 spells CASSSSPHQPLEGYTDTQYF. Here the CDR3 DNA reads TGTGCCAGCAGCTCTAGTCCACACCAACCTCTGGAGGGGTACACAGATACGCAGTATTTT.

This CDR3 reads CASEGTGDLATNEKLFF. CDR3 nucleotides: TGTGCCAGCGAAGGGACAGGCGACCTTGCAACTAATGAAAAACTGTTTTTT. This chain joins TRBV2 and TRBJ1-4; TRBD1 matches 8 bases. CDR1 is SNHLY and CDR2 is FYNNEI in the germline V gene. The CDR3 has 17 residues. After removal of 8 bases from V and 0 bases from J, the junction contained 11 bases not matched to a gene.

On this clonotype: The conserved final phenylalanine or tryptophan is absent from the CDR3, which likely points to a read error. This chain connects TRBV7-3 to TRBJ1-1, with D uncertain. Germline CDR1 and CDR2: SGHTA and FQGTGA. The CDR3 contains 10 residues. V shed 8 bases and J shed 3 bases, with 4 bases lying between them. The CDR3 nucleotides read TGTGCCAGCCCGGACACTGAAGCTTTCTTG. This gives the protein CASPDTEAFL.

V usage is TRBV12-5 and J usage is TRBJ1-1; D is perhaps TRBD1 (5 bases). Germline CDR1 LGHNT, CDR2 FRNRAP. Trimming shortened V by 4 bases and J by 1 base, and 16 bases separated the two germline ends. The CDR3 runs 16 residues. The CDR3 loop reads CASGSTPTGPNTEAFF. The DNA for the CDR3 is TGTGCTAGTGGTTCGACCCCCACGGGGCCGAACACTGAAGCTTTCTTT.

The chain combines TRBV4-2 with TRBJ2-5, with D maybe TRBD1 (5 bases). The germline CDR1 and CDR2 sequences are LGHNA and YNFKEQ. The CDR3 has 22 residues. The V end was cut by 1 base, the J end by 2 bases, with 32 bases between. The CDR3 loop is CASSQAPLGWNRIVTGQETQYF. DNA of the CDR3: TGTGCCAGCAGCCAAGCCCCTTTAGGGTGGAACAGGATTGTCACTGGTCAAGAGACCCAGTACTTC.

The chain links TRBV4-2 to TRBJ1-1; D possibly corresponds to TRBD1 (5 bases). Trimming took 2 bases from V and 11 from J, leaving 21 bases between them. Germline CDR1 is LGHNA and CDR2 is YNFKEQ. CDR3 size: 15 residues. In DNA form, the CDR3 reads TGTGCCAGCAGCCAAATGGGGCAGGGCACAGCTTTGGCTTTCTTT. Protein product: CASSQMGQGTALAFF.

Many counts were recorded for this clonotype. The chain couples TRBV4-2 to TRBJ1-5; no definite D call. The germline V and J ends were trimmed by 1 base and 6 bases, with 4 bases remaining between them. This CDR3 has 12 residues. Germline assignment: CDR1 LGHNA and CDR2 YNFKEQ. The CDR3 loop is CASSQAGQPQHF. The CDR3 bases are TGTGCCAGCAGCCAAGCTGGTCAGCCCCAGCATTTT.

The gene calls are TRBV29-1 and TRBJ1-1, with TRBD1 matching 8 bases. This CDR3 comprises 12 residues. Trimming at V came to 1 base and at J to 7 bases, leaving 2 bases not matched to a gene. Germline V gene lookup returns CDR1 SQVTM and CDR2 ANQGSEA. Here the CDR3 DNA reads TGCAGCGTTGAAGCCGACAGGGGTGAAGCTTTCTTT. Translating gives CSVEADRGEAFF.

The chain couples TRBV28 to TRBJ1-2; a weak D match, TRBD1 (5 bases). The CDR3 has 15 residues. The V gene lost 6 bases and the J gene lost 6 bases, with 20 bases spanning the gap. Germline assignment: CDR1 MDHEN and CDR2 SYDVKM. The CDR3 here is CASRKGVSGKDGYTF. CDR3 in DNA: TGTGCCAGCAGGAAAGGGGTTTCAGGGAAGGATGGCTACACCTTC.

This clonotype was counted at least ten times. The rearrangement links TRBV20-1 to TRBJ2-5, with TRBD2 identical over 16 bases. CDR1 DFQATT and CDR2 SNEGSKA come from the germline V gene (reference sequence). This CDR3 contains 16 residues. V shed 5 bases, J shed 5 bases, and the junction held 8 bases outside the gene matches. The CDR3 is CSAVGLAGGYGETQYF. The CDR3 bases are TGCAGTGCTGTGGGACTAGCGGGAGGGTATGGGGAGACCCAGTACTTC.

In its sample, this clonotype was seen a few times. The chain carries TRBV5-6 and TRBJ2-5, with 16 bases aligning to TRBD2. The CDR3 sequence is 14 residues long. CDR1 is SGHDT and CDR2 is YYEEEE in the germline V gene. J gave up 7 bases and V 4 bases, and 1 base lay outside the gene matches. CDR3 coding DNA: TGTGCCAGCAGCGGGACTAGCGGGAGGGGGACCCAGTACTTC. Translation gives CASSGTSGRGTQYF.

Many counts were recorded for this clonotype. V gene TRBV6-2 or TRBV6-3 combines with J gene TRBJ1-5; TRBD1 matches 9 bases. Germline CDR1 MNHEY, CDR2 SVGEGT. The length of the CDR3 is 14 residues. The V segment lost 0 bases and the J segment 11 bases; nucleotides outside the gene matches: 5. The DNA of the CDR3 is TGTGCCAGCAGTTACTCGGCTACAGGGGGCTCCCAGCATTTT. It specifies CASSYSATGGSQHF.

Many counts were recorded for this clonotype. The chain uses TRBV7-2 and TRBJ1-5, with TRBD1 matching 9 bases. Unmatched junction bases numbered 11, after V lost 5 bases and J lost 3 bases. Germline V gene lookup returns CDR1 SGHTA and CDR2 FQGNSA. The CDR3 spans 17 residues. CDR3 residues: CASSLFPGQGSNQPQHF. The CDR3 DNA follows: TGTGCCAGCAGCCTGTTTCCGGGACAGGGTTCCAATCAGCCCCAGCATTTT.

This clonotype occurred a few times. This chain joins TRBV13 and TRBJ2-5; 12 bases match TRBD2. V was clipped by 5 bases and J by 5 bases; unmatched bases: 15. This CDR3 is 18 amino acids long. Germline V gene data show CDR1 as PRHDT and CDR2 as FYEKMQ (reference sequence). CDR3 in DNA: TGTGCCAGCAGCCGCCGTCGCCCTAGCGGGGGGGCTCAGGAGACCCAGTACTTC. It codes for CASSRRRPSGGAQETQYF. The full variable domain, in which reference TRBV13 and TRBJ2-5 provide the parts outside the CDR3, is AAGVIQSPRHLIKEKRETATLKCYPIPRHDTVYWYQQGPGQDPQFLISFYEKMQSDKGSIPDRFSAQQFSDYHSELNMSSLELGDSALYFCASSRRRPSGGAQETQYFGPGTRLLVL.

The rearrangement uses TRBV12-3 or TRBV12-4 and TRBJ2-5; D assignment may be TRBD1 or TRBD2 (5 bases each). CDR3 length: 12 residues. V gave up 6 bases and J gave up 7 bases, with 12 bases separating them. CDR3 sequence: CASRGTAGTQYF. Written as DNA, the CDR3 is TGTGCCAGCAGGGGGACCGCGGGGACCCAGTACTTC.